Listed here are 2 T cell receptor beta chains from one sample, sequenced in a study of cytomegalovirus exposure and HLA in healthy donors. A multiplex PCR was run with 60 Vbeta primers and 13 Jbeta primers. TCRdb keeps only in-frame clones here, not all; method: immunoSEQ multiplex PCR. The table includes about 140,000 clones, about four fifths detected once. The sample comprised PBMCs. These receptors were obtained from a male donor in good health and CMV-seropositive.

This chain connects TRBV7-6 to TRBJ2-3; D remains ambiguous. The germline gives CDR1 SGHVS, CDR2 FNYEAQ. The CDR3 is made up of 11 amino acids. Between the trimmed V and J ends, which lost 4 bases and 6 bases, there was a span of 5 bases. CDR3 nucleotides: TGTGCCAGCAGCTCTGAGGATACGCAGTATTTT. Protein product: CASSSEDTQYF. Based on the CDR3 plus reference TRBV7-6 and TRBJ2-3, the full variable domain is GAGVSQSPRYKVTKRGQDVALRCDPISGHVSLYWYRQALGQGPEFLTYFNYEAQQDKSGLPNDRFSAERPEGSISTLTIQRTEQRDSAMYRCASSSEDTQYFGPGTRLTVL.

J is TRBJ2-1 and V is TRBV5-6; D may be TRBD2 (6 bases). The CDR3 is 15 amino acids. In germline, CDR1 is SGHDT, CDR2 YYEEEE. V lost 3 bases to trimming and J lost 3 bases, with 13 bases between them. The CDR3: CASSSAGRIYNEQFF. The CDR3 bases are TGTGCCAGCAGCTCCGCGGGACGGATCTACAATGAGCAGTTCTTC.